The clone carrying this T cell receptor beta chain was counted at least ten times. Its antigen is undetermined. A library of TCRbeta sequences, prepared with unique molecular identifiers, was generated. A single record per CDR3 protein comes from TCRdb applying MiXCR to the PCR reads. The table records about 300,000 distinct CDR3 sequences, around 10% of them present only once. The data belong to a study of T-cell reconstitution after alpha-beta-depleted transplantation in children. General observations from the study: Counts and diversity of T cells one year after transplant came mostly from newly produced T cells. For some patients, TCRbeta diversity was high at day 60 because of recipient T cells and thymic progenitors that survived. Several hundred graft clones that had expanded were reportedly the source of alpha-beta T cells about two months after transplant.

This CDR3 contains 14 residues. Germline lookup yields CDR1 DFQATT and CDR2 SNEGSKA (reference sequence). The J segment lost 2 bases and the V segment lost 3 bases, leaving 6 bases of the junction unmatched. This clonotype was obtained from a boy younger than two with acute myeloid leukemia, due to receive a stem cell transplant. This material consisted of PBMCs, taken before TCRalphabeta/CD19-depleted stem cell transplant. The V call is TRBV20-1, the J call TRBJ2-5, with TRBD1 matching over 7 bases. The CDR3 DNA follows: TGCAGTGCTAGCGGACAGGTACTTCAAGAGACCCAGTACTTC. This encodes CSASGQVLQETQYF.